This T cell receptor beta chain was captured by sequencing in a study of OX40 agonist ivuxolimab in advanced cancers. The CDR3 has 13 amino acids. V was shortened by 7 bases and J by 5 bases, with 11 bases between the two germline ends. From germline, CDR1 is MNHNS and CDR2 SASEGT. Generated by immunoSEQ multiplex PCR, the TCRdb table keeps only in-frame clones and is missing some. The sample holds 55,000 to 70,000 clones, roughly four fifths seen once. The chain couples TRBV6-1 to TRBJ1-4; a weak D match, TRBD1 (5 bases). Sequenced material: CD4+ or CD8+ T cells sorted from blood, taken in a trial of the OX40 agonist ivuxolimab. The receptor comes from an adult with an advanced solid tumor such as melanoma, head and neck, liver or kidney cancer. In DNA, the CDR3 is TGTGCCAGCATTCGGGGCAGGAATGAAAAACTGTTTTTT. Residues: CASIRGRNEKLFF.